This entry features one TCR beta chain sequence. The repertoire was sequenced with immunoSEQ multiplex PCR; TCRdb's copy has only in-frame clones and lacks some. The sample lists 77,000 or so clones, about 94% occurring once. The record originates from a study of T cell changes during pregnancy in multiple sclerosis. The TCR sequence derives from a female donor in good health, enrolled as a control in a pregnancy study. Specimen: peripheral blood, collected in the second trimester of pregnancy.

This chain's CDR3 is CASSPSDRDYGYTF. CDR3 DNA sequence: TGCGCCAGCAGCCCCTCCGATCGGGACTATGGCTACACCTTC. The J gene is TRBJ1-2, the V gene TRBV4-1; D remains ambiguous. This CDR3 is built from 14 residues. Trimming removed 4 bases at V and 3 bases at J, with 12 bases between. Germline V gives CDR1 MGHRA, CDR2 YSYEKL.